The 21 T cell receptor beta chains given below trace back to one sample, sequenced in a study of shared clonotypes between healthy human individuals. The repertoire was sequenced with immunoSEQ multiplex PCR; TCRdb's copy has only in-frame clones and lacks some. The data show about 1 million clones, roughly 70% seen once. What was sequenced was memory CD4+ T cells sorted from blood. The subset is: CD45RA-negative fraction. The receptor source for this set is a man between 18 and 29 years old in good health.

CDR3 residues: CASIRRSAGSYEQYF. The CDR3 nucleotides read TGTGCCAGCATCCGGCGGTCGGCCGGCTCCTACGAGCAGTACTTC. The chain is built from TRBV28 and TRBJ2-7; D gene ambiguous. CDR3 length: 15 residues. V was cut by 7 bases and J by 0 bases, with 16 bases left in between. The germline V gene has CDR1 MDHEN and CDR2 SYDVKM. The variable domain in full, completed from reference TRBV28 and TRBJ2-7, reads DVKVTQSSRYLVKRTGEKVFLECVQDMDHENMFWYRQDPGLGLRLIYFSYDVKMKEKGDIPEGYSVSREKKERFSLILESASTNQTSMYLCASIRRSAGSYEQYFGPGTRLTVT.

The CDR3 DNA sequence: TGTGCCAGCAGCGTCCGACCGGCTAGCGGGAGGGCCGAAGTCTACAATGAGCAGTTCTTC. Its protein product is CASSVRPASGRAEVYNEQFF. This chain joins TRBV9 and TRBJ2-1; 12 bases match TRBD2. Looked up from germline, CDR1 is SGDLS and CDR2 is YYNGEE. V dropped 2 bases and J dropped 3; count of bases not matched to a gene: 15. This CDR3 is built from 20 residues.

This chain links TRBV20-1 with TRBJ2-7, with 9 bases identical to TRBD1. This CDR3 comprises 11 residues. V lost 5 bases and J lost 6; bases outside the gene matches: 2. CDR1 DFQATT and CDR2 SNEGSKA come from the germline V gene (reference sequence). The CDR3 sequence is CSAQDRGEQYF. The CDR3 DNA follows: TGCAGTGCTCAGGACAGGGGCGAGCAGTACTTC.

The chain has TRBV19 and TRBJ1-5; TRBD1 aligns across 7 bases. This CDR3 comprises 15 residues. J gave up 5 bases and V 5 bases, and 9 bases lay outside the gene matches. The germline V gene has CDR1 LNHDA and CDR2 SQIVND (reference sequence). The CDR3 region has the DNA TGTGCCAGTAGTGCCCGGACAGGTTGGGATCAGCCCCAGCATTTT. This codes for CASSARTGWDQPQHF.

The chain links TRBV6-6 to TRBJ1-5; D call uncertain. This CDR3 has 15 amino acids. Germline V gives CDR1 MNHNY, CDR2 SVGAGI (reference sequence). V lost 0 bases and J lost 4, with 10 bases in between. CDR3 amino acids: CASSYSLGPNQPQHF. The CDR3 nucleotides read TGTGCCAGCAGTTACTCGCTTGGACCTAATCAGCCCCAGCATTTT.

The chain has TRBV11-2 and TRBJ2-1; D not certain. The CDR3 extends over 14 amino acids. Between the trimmed V and J ends, which lost 1 base and 5 bases, there was a span of 9 bases. The germline gives CDR1 SGHAT, CDR2 FQNNGV. DNA of the CDR3: TGTGCCAGCAGCTTAGGGATCCAGCACAATGAGCAGTTCTTC. Its translation: CASSLGIQHNEQFF.

This clone was seen only a few times. At the DNA level, this CDR3 is encoded by other sequences in the same sample as well. The chain uses TRBV7-2 and TRBJ2-7; a weak D match, TRBD2 (6 bases). CDR1 is SGHTA and CDR2 is FQGNSA in the germline V gene. V lost 3 bases, J lost 0 bases, and 12 bases lay in between. This CDR3 has 15 residues. The CDR3 sequence: CASSLAGRSSYEQYF. The CDR3 region has the DNA TGTGCCAGCAGCTTGGCGGGGAGAAGCTCCTACGAGCAGTACTTC.

This chain connects TRBV4-1 to TRBJ2-3; unclear D gene. CDR1 is MGHRA and CDR2 is YSYEKL in the germline V gene. The CDR3 consists of 16 residues. Trimming pared 1 base from V and 0 bases from J, leaving 11 bases between. The CDR3: CASSQAAGPSTDTQYF. DNA for the CDR3: TGCGCCAGCAGCCAAGCGGCCGGACCTAGCACAGATACGCAGTATTTT.

The V call is TRBV7-2, the J call TRBJ2-5, with unresolved D. Trimming stripped 1 base from V and 0 bases from J, with 9 bases between. This CDR3 spans 15 amino acids. CDR1 is SGHTA and CDR2 is FQGNSA in the germline V gene. CDR3 coding DNA: TGTGCCAGCAGCTTAGACCTGCTTAACCAAGAGACCCAGTACTTC. The encoded protein is CASSLDLLNQETQYF.

The V and J genes are TRBV11-2 and TRBJ1-6, with TRBD1 as a possible D gene (6 bases). Germline V gene lookup returns CDR1 SGHAT and CDR2 FQNNGV. The length of the CDR3 is 14 residues. The V gene lost 2 bases and the J gene lost 9 bases, with 11 bases spanning the gap. This CDR3 is CASSLQGSLSPLHF. The CDR3 DNA reads as TGTGCCAGCAGCTTACAGGGGAGCCTTTCACCCCTCCACTTT.

The J gene is TRBJ2-7, the V gene TRBV2; the match to TRBD2 covers 12 bases. J was trimmed by 6 bases and V by 6 bases; bases with no gene match: 3. Germline loops: CDR1 SNHLY, CDR2 FYNNEI. The CDR3 runs 13 residues. The CDR3 region has the DNA TGTGCCAGCAGGAGACTAGCGGGGGTCGAGCAGTACTTC. Translating gives CASRRLAGVEQYF.

As for this clone: A much larger clone is a single base away; this may be a read error. The chain employs TRBV6-6 and TRBJ1-1; D call uncertain. The CDR3 has 12 residues. CDR1 MNHNY and CDR2 SVGAGI come from the germline V gene (reference sequence). The V end was cut by 2 bases, the J end by 1 base, with 2 bases between. Here the CDR3 reads CASSYANTEAFF. CDR3 coding DNA: TGTGCCAGCAGTTACGCGAACACTGAAGCTTTCTTT.

J is TRBJ2-7 and V is TRBV28, with D perhaps matching TRBD2 (6 bases). Deletions cut 3 bases from V and 2 bases from J, with 14 bases between. CDR1 MDHEN and CDR2 SYDVKM come from the germline V gene. There are 15 residues in the CDR3. The CDR3 loop reads CASSFWDFRTYEQYF. The DNA for the CDR3 is TGTGCCAGCAGTTTTTGGGACTTTCGTACCTACGAGCAGTACTTC.

This clone was seen a single time. This chain connects TRBV27 to TRBJ1-4, with 10 bases lining up with TRBD1. V trimming: 5 bases; J trimming: 7 bases; junction bases outside the gene matches: 4. The CDR3 extends over 14 amino acids. The germline gives CDR1 MNHEY, CDR2 SMNVEV (reference sequence). The CDR3 spells CASSARDRGEKLFF. The CDR3 DNA sequence: TGTGCCAGCAGTGCCCGGGACAGGGGTGAAAAACTGTTTTTT.

This chain uses TRBV27 with TRBJ2-7; D is possibly TRBD2 (5 bases). Germline CDR1 and CDR2: MNHEY and SMNVEV (reference sequence). V was shortened by 6 bases and J by 2 bases, with 11 bases between the two germline ends. CDR3 size: 13 residues. CDR3 DNA: TGTGCCAGCAGGAAAGCGGAGACCTACGAGCAGTACTTC. Amino acids: CASRKAETYEQYF.

This chain joins TRBV9 and TRBJ1-5; maybe TRBD1 (5 bases). This CDR3 contains 19 residues. Trimming cost V 4 bases and J 2 bases, with 25 bases left between them. The germline gives CDR1 SGDLS, CDR2 YYNGEE. CDR3 protein: CASSTPGQLFSDGNQPQHF. Here the CDR3 DNA reads TGTGCCAGCAGCACCCCGGGGCAGCTCTTCTCAGACGGCAATCAGCCCCAGCATTTT.

The chain links TRBV15 to TRBJ1-4; D call uncertain. Trimming stripped 4 bases from V and 0 bases from J, with 3 bases between. The CDR3 loop spans 13 amino acids. CDR1 is LNHNV and CDR2 is YYDKDF in the germline V gene (reference sequence). The CDR3 reads CATSMPTNEKLFF. The CDR3 DNA is TGTGCCACCAGCATGCCAACTAATGAAAAACTGTTTTTT.

The chain employs TRBV6-6 and TRBJ2-7, with D hard to call. This CDR3 is built from 11 residues. Germline V lookup: CDR1 MNHNY, CDR2 SVGAGI (reference sequence). V was clipped by 3 bases and J by 5 bases, with 5 bases between them. CDR3 loop: CASSYVHEQYF. The CDR3 region has the DNA TGTGCCAGCAGTTATGTCCACGAGCAGTACTTC.

V is TRBV10-2 and J is TRBJ2-3; D gene unclear. V was trimmed by 6 bases and J by 2 bases, leaving 3 bases between them. Germline V gives CDR1 WSHSY, CDR2 SAAADI. The length of the CDR3 is 11 residues. The CDR3 DNA reads as TGCGCCAGCAGACACACAGATACGCAGTATTTT. This gives the protein CASRHTDTQYF.

This chain connects TRBV7-2 to TRBJ2-7, with TRBD2 as a possible D gene (5 bases). The V end lost 3 bases, the J end lost 2 bases, and 11 bases lay between the germline ends. The germline V gene encodes CDR1 SGHTA and CDR2 FQGNSA. The CDR3 spans 14 residues. The CDR3 sequence: CASSLIPGAYEQYF. In DNA form, the CDR3 reads TGTGCCAGCAGCTTGATTCCCGGGGCCTACGAGCAGTACTTC.

The J gene is TRBJ1-1, the V gene TRBV28; no definite D call. This CDR3 is 11 amino acids long. V was shortened by 10 bases and J by 0 bases, with 6 bases between the two germline ends. CDR1 MDHEN and CDR2 SYDVKM come from the germline V gene. In DNA, the CDR3 is TGTGCCACCACACTGAACACTGAAGCTTTCTTT. Protein product: CATTLNTEAFF.